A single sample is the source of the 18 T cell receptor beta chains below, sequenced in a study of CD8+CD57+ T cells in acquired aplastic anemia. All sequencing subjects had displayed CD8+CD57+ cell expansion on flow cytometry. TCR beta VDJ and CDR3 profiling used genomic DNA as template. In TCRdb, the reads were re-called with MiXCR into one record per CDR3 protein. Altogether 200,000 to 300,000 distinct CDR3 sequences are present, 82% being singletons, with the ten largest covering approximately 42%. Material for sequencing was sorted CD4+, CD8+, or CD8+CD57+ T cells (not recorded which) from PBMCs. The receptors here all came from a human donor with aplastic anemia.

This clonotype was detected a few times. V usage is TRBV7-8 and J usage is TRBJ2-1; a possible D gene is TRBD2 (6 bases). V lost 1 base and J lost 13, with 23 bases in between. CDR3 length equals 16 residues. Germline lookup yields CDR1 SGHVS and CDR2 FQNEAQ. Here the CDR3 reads CASSLEGGPDTQYQFF. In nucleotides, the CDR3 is TGTGCCAGCAGCTTAGAGGGAGGCCCCGATACGCAGTATCAGTTCTTC.

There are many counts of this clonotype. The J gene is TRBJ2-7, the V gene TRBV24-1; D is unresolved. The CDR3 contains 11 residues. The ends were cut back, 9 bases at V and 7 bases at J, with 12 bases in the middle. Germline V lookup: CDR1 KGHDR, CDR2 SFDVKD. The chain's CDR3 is CATAVSLEQYF. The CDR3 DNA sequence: TGTGCCACCGCAGTGAGCCTAGAGCAGTACTTC.

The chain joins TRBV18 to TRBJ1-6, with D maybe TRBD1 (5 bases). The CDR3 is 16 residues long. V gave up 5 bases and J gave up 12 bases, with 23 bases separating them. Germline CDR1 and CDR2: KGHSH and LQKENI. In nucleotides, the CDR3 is TGTGCCAGCTCAATCTATCAGGGAATTGAGTCCCAACCCCTCCACTTT. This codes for CASSIYQGIESQPLHF.

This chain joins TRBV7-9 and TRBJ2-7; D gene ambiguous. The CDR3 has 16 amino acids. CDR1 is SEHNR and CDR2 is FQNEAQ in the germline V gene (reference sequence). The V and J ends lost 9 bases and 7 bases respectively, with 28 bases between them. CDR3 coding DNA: TGTGCCAGACGGTTGCATAGAGGCACCCGGAGCTATGAGCAGTACGTC. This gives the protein CARRLHRGTRSYEQYV.

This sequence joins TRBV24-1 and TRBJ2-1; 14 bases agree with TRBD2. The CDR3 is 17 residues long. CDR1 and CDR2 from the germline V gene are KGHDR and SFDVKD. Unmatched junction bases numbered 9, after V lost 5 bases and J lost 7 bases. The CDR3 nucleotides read TGTGCCACCAGTGTCAGACTAGCGGGAGGGCCGGTAAATGAGCAGTTCTTC. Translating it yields CATSVRLAGGPVNEQFF.

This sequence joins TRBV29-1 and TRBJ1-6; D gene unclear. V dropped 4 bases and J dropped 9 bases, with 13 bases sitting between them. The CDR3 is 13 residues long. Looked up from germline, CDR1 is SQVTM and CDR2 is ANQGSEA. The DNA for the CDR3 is TGCAGCGTTGCTACAGCCGAAGGTTCACCCCTCCACTTT. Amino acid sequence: CSVATAEGSPLHF.

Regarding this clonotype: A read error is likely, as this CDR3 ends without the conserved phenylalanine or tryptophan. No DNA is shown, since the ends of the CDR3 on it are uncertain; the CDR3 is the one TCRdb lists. The CDR3 here is CASSFGGSHEHFVRPC. This chain connects TRBV2 to TRBJ2-6; the DNA was not compared with TRBD1, the D call given in the table. The CDR3 is 16 amino acids in total, end residues counted. The V gene's germline CDR1 is SNHLY and CDR2 FYNNEI.

CDR3 nucleotide sequence: TGTGCCACCAAGCCAGGCTGGCGTGTGCACAGACACGCCCAGCATTTT. This sequence encodes CATKPGWRVHRHAQHF. The V call is TRBV7-6, the J call TRBJ1-5; no definite D call. The CDR3 runs to 16 residues. Germline V gene lookup returns CDR1 SGHVS and CDR2 FNYEAQ. V was cut by 10 bases and J by 11 bases, with 30 bases left in between.

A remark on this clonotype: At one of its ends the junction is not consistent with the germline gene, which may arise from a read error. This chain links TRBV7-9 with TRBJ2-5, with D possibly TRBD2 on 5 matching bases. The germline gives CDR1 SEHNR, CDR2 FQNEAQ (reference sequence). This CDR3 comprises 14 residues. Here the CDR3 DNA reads TGTGCCAGCAGCAGCGGCAGCGCGCAGGAAAAGCCCCAGTTC. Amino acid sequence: CASSSGSAQEKPQF.

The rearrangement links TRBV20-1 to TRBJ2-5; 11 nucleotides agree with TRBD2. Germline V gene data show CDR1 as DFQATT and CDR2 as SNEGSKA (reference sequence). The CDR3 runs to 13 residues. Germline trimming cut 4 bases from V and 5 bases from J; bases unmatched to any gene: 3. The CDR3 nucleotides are TGCAGTGCTACCGGGACTAGCGGTGAGACCCAGTACTTC. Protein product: CSATGTSGETQYF.

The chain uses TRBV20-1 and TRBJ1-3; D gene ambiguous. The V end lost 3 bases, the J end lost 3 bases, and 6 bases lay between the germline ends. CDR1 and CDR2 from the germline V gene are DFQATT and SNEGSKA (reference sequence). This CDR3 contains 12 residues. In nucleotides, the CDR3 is TGCAGTGCTAGCACGGATGGAAACACCATATATTTT. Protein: CSASTDGNTIYF.

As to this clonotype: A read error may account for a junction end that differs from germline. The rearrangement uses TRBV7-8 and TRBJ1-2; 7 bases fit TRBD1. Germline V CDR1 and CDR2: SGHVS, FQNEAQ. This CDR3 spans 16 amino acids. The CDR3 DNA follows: TGTGCCAGCAGCTTAGCTACCAGGGGGGGAAGCTATGGCTACATCTTC. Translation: CASSLATRGGSYGYIF.

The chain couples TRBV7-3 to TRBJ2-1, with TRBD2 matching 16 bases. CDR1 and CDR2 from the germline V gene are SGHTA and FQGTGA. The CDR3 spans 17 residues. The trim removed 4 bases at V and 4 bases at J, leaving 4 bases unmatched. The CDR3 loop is CASSSPGLAGGYNEQFF. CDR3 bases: TGTGCCAGCAGCTCTCCGGGACTAGCGGGGGGGTACAATGAGCAGTTCTTC.

The chain's CDR3 is CSVAGTGYEQYF. The CDR3 DNA sequence: TGCAGCGTAGCCGGGACGGGGTACGAGCAGTACTTC. The rearrangement links TRBV29-1 to TRBJ2-7; perhaps D is TRBD1 or TRBD2 (5 bases each). The V gene's germline CDR1 is SQVTM and CDR2 ANQGSEA. The CDR3 length is 12 residues. V was shortened by 6 bases and J by 4 bases, with 13 bases between the two germline ends.

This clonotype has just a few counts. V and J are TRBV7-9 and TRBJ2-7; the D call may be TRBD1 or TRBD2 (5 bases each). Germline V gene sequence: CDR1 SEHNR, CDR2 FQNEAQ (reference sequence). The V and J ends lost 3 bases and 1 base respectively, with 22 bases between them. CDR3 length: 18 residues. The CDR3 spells CASSFQPNGAGHSYEQYV. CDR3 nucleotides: TGTGCCAGCAGCTTTCAACCAAACGGGGCAGGCCATTCCTACGAGCAGTACGTC.

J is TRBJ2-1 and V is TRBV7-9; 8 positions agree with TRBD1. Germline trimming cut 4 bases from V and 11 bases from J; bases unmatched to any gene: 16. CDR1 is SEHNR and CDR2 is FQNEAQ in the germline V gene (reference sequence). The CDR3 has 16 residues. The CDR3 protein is CASSWHRGATDTQQFF. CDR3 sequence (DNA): TGTGCCAGCAGCTGGCACAGGGGGGCCACAGATACGCAGCAGTTCTTC.

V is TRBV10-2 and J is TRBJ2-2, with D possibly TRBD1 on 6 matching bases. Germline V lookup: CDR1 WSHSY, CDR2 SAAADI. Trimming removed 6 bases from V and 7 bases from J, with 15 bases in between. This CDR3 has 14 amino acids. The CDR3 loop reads CASRALTGIGELFF. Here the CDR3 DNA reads TGCGCCAGCAGGGCCCTAACAGGGATCGGGGAGCTGTTTTTT.

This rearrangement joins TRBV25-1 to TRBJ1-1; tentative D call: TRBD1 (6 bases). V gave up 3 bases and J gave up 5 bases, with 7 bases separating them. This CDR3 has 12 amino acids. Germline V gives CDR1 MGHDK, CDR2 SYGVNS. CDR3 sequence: CASSEQGTEAFF. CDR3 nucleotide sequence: TGTGCCAGCAGTGAGCAGGGGACTGAAGCTTTCTTT.